This T cell receptor beta chain came from a study of human T cells and chemical hapten exposure. Regarding time point: pre-sensitization, week 0. Noted treatment: therapeutic diphenylcyclopropenone sensitization with weekly scalp DPC. TCRdb reanalysed the RACE reads using MiXCR and keeps one entry per CDR3 protein. The sample shows 270,000 or so distinct CDR3 sequences, 7.5% to 9% of them seen only once. This clonotype was recorded at least ten times. The CDR3 is made up of 12 amino acids. Trimming cost V 9 bases and J 4 bases, with 11 bases left between them. Germline V gives CDR1 KGHDR, CDR2 SFDVKD. The V and J genes are TRBV24-1 and TRBJ1-1; a weak D match, TRBD1 (5 bases). The sequencing here drew on whole blood, taken in connection with sensitization to the hapten diphenylcyclopropenone (DPC). This clonotype was obtained from a man aged 18 to 35 with alopecia areata. Some clones in this sample may be carry-over from other donors' samples. The chain's CDR3 is CATSQGGTEAFF. CDR3 DNA: TGTGCCACCTCGCAGGGAGGCACTGAAGCTTTCTTT.